This TCR beta chain stems from a study of beta chain features in type 1 diabetes. Each of the CD4+ naive, central memory, regulatory and stem cell-like memory populations was sorted via CD45RO/CCR7/CD25/CD127/CD95/CD27. The V and J ends lost 5 bases and 4 bases, in that order; junction bases with no gene match: 6. The CDR3 is 15 residues long. From germline, CDR1 is SEHNR and CDR2 FQNEAQ (reference sequence). Study-wide results and caveats: In every one of the four CD4+ subsets, TCRB CDR3s were moderately but significantly shorter in Type 1 diabetes patients. A greater similarity of naive, central memory and Treg TCRB repertoires was seen among patients than among healthy donors. When VDJ junctions were examined, type 1 diabetes patients showed fewer insertions and more deletions.

This clone was observed a handful of times. What it recognizes is unknown. Expressed TCRB transcripts were sequenced after all isolated RNA was converted to cDNA. Profiled with immunoSEQ multiplex PCR; TCRdb holds only in-frame clones, not every one. Of about 25,000 clones listed, roughly 50% are singletons. Specimen: stem cell memory CD4+ T cells from blood. The receptor's source is a man aged 25 to 40 with type 1 diabetes. V and J are TRBV7-9 and TRBJ2-7, with 12 bases lining up with TRBD1. The CDR3 region has the DNA TGTGCCAGCAGCCTCGGGACAGGGGGCCTGTACGAGCAGTACTTC. It encodes CASSLGTGGLYEQYF. The full variable domain, rest sourced from reference TRBV7-9 and TRBJ2-7, is DTGVSQNPRHKITKRGQNVTFRCDPISEHNRLYWYRQTLGQGPEFLTYFQNEAQLEKSRLLSDRFSAERPKGSFSTLEIQRTEQGDSAMYLCASSLGTGGLYEQYFGPGTRLTVT.